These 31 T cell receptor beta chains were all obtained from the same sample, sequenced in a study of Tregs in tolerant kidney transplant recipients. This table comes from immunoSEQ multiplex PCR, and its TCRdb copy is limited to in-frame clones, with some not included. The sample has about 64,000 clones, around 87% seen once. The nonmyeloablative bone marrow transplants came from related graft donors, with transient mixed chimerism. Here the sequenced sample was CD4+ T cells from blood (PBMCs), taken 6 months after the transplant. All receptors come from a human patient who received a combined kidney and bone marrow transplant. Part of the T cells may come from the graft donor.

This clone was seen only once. The CDR3 DNA sequence: TGTGCCAGCAGTGAAGGGACAGCACAGACCCAGTACTTC. This sequence encodes CASSEGTAQTQYF. The chain recombines TRBV25-1 with TRBJ2-5; 7 bases agree with TRBD1. The CDR3 is made up of 13 amino acids. V lost 2 bases, J lost 6 bases, and 3 bases stayed unmatched. Germline lookup yields CDR1 MGHDK and CDR2 SYGVNS.

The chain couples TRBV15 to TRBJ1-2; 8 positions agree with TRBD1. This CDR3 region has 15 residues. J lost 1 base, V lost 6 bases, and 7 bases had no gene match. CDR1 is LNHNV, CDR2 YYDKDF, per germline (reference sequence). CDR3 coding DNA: TGTGCCACCAGAAAGGACAGGGCCCTTAACTATGGCTACACCTTC. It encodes CATRKDRALNYGYTF.

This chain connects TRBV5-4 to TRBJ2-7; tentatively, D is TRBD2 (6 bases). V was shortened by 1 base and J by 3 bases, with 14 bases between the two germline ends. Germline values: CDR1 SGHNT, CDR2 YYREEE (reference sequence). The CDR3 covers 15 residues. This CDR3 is CASSLWRGGFYEQYF. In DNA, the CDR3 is TGTGCCAGCAGCTTGTGGCGGGGAGGTTTCTACGAGCAGTACTTC.

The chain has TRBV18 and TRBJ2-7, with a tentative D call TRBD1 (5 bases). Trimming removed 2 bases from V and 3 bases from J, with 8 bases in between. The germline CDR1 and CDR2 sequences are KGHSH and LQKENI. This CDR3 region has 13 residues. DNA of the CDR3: TGTGCCAGCTCACCAACGACAGACTACGAGCAGTACTTC. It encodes CASSPTTDYEQYF. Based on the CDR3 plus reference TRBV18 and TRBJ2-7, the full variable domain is NAGVMQNPRHLVRRRGQEARLRCSPMKGHSHVYWYRQLPEEGLKFMVYLQKENIIDESGMPKERFSAEFPKEGPSILRIQQVVRGDSAAYFCASSPTTDYEQYFGPGTRLTVT.

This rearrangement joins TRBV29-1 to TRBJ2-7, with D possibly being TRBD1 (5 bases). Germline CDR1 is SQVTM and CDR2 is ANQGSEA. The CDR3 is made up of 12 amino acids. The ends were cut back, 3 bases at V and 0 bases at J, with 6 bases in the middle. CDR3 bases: TGCAGCGTTGAGGACACCTCCTACGAGCAGTACTTC. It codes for CSVEDTSYEQYF.

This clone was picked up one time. The CDR3 reads CASSLGGLSTDTQYF. The CDR3 bases are TGTGCCAGCAGCTTAGGAGGGCTTAGCACAGATACGCAGTATTTT. The rearrangement links TRBV7-6 to TRBJ2-3, with D perhaps matching TRBD2 (5 bases). This CDR3 comprises 15 residues. With 1 base removed from V and 0 bases from J, the gap between germline ends came to 8 bases. Germline CDR1 and CDR2: SGHVS and FNYEAQ.

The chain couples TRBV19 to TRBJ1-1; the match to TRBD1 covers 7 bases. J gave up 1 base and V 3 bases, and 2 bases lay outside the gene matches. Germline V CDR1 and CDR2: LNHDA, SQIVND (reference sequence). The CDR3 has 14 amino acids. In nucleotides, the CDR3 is TGTGCCAGTAGTATGACAGGGCGGAACACTGAAGCTTTCTTT. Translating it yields CASSMTGRNTEAFF. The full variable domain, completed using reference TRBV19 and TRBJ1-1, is DGGITQSPKYLFRKEGQNVTLSCEQNLNHDAMYWYRQDPGQGLRLIYYSQIVNDFQKGDIAEGYSVSREKKESFPLTVTSAQKNPTAFYLCASSMTGRNTEAFFGQGTRLTVV.

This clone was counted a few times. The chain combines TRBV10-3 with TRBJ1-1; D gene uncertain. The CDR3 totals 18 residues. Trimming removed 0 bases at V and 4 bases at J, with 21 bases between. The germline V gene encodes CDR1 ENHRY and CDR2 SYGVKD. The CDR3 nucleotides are TGTGCCATCAGTGAGTCTATATTAGCTGCCACCCGGGGCACTGAAGCTTTCTTT. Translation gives CAISESILAATRGTEAFF.

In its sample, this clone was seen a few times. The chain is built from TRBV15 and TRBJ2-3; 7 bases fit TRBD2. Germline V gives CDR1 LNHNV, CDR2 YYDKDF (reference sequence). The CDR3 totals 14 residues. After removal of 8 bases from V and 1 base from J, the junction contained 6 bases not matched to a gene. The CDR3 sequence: CATGVLAGTDTQYF. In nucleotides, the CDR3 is TGTGCCACCGGGGTGCTAGCGGGCACAGATACGCAGTATTTT.

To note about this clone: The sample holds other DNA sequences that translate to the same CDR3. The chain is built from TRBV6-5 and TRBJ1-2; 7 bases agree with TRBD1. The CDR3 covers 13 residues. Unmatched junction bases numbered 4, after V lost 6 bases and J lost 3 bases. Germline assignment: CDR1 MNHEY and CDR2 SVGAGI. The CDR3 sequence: CASRPDRDYGYTF. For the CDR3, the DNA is TGTGCCAGCAGACCCGACAGGGACTATGGCTACACCTTC.

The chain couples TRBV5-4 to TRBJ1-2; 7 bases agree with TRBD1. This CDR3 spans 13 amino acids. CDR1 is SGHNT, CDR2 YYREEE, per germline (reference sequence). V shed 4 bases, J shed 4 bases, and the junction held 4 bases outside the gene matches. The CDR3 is CASSAGQSYGYTF. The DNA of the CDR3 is TGTGCCAGCAGCGCGGGACAGAGCTATGGCTACACCTTC.

CDR3 bases: TGTGCCAGCAGCAAGGGACAGGACTCTTCCTACGAGCAGTACTTC. This sequence encodes CASSKGQDSSYEQYF. The chain combines TRBV6-1 with TRBJ2-7; the match to TRBD1 covers 8 bases. The CDR3 is made up of 15 amino acids. With 6 bases clipped from V and 1 base from J, the junction kept 8 bases outside the gene matches. The germline V gene has CDR1 MNHNS and CDR2 SASEGT.

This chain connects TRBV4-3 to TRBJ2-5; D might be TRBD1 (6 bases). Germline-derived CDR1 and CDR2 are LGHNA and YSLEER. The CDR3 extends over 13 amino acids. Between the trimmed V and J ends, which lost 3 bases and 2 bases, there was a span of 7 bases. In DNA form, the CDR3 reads TGCGCCAGCAGCCACGACAGGCAAGAGACCCAGTACTTC. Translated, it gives CASSHDRQETQYF.

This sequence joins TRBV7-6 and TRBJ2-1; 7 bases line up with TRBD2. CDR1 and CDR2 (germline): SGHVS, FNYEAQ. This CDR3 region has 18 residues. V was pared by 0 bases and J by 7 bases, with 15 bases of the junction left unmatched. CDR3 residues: CASSLALRSGGSRNEQFF. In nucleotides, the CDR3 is TGTGCCAGCAGCTTAGCGCTAAGGAGCGGCGGGAGTAGAAATGAGCAGTTCTTC.

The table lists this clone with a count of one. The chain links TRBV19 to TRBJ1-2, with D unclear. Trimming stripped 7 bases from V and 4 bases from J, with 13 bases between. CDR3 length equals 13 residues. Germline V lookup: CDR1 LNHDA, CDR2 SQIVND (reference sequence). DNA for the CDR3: TGTGCCAGTAAGGCCGCAGGCACCTATGGCTACACCTTC. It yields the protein CASKAAGTYGYTF.

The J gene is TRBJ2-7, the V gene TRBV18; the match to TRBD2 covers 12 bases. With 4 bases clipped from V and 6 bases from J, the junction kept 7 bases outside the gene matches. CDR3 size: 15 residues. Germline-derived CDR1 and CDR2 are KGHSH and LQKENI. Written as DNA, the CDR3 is TGTGCCAGCTCACTGCTCGGACTAGCGGGAAGCGAGCAGTACTTC. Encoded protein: CASSLLGLAGSEQYF.

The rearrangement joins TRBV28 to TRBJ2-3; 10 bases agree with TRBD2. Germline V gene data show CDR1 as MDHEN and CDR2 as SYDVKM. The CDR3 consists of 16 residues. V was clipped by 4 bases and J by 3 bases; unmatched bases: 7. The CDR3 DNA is TGTGCCAGCAGTTCATCAGCGGGGGGGCCGACAGATACGCAGTATTTT. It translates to CASSSSAGGPTDTQYF.

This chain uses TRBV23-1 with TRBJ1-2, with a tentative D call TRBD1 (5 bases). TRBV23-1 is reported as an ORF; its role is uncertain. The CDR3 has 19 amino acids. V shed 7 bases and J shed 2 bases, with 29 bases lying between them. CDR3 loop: CASTFPRGGGRFLNYGYTF. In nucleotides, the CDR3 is TGCGCCAGCACCTTCCCCCGCGGGGGGGGACGTTTCCTCAACTATGGCTACACCTTC.

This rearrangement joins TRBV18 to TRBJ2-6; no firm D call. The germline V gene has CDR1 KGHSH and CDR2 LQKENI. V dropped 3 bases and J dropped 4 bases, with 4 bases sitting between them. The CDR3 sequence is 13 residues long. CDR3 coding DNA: TGTGCCAGCTCACCTCTGGGGGCCAACGTCCTGACTTTC. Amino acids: CASSPLGANVLTF. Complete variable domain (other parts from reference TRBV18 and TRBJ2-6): NAGVMQNPRHLVRRRGQEARLRCSPMKGHSHVYWYRQLPEEGLKFMVYLQKENIIDESGMPKERFSAEFPKEGPSILRIQQVVRGDSAAYFCASSPLGANVLTFGAGSRLTVL.

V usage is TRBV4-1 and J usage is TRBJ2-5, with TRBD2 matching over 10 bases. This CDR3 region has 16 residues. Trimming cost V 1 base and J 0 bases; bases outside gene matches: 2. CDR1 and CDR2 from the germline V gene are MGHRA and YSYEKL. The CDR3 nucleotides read TGCGCCAGCAGCCAAGGGAGCGGGGGGGACCAAGAGACCCAGTACTTC. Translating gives CASSQGSGGDQETQYF.

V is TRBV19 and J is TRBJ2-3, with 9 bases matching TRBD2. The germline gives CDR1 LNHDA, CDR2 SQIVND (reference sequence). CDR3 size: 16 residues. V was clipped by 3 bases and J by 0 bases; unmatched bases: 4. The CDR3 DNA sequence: TGTGCCAGTAGTATGCAGCGGGAGGCTAGCACAGATACGCAGTATTTT. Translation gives CASSMQREASTDTQYF. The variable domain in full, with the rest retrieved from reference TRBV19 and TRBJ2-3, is DGGITQSPKYLFRKEGQNVTLSCEQNLNHDAMYWYRQDPGQGLRLIYYSQIVNDFQKGDIAEGYSVSREKKESFPLTVTSAQKNPTAFYLCASSMQREASTDTQYFGPGTRLTVL.

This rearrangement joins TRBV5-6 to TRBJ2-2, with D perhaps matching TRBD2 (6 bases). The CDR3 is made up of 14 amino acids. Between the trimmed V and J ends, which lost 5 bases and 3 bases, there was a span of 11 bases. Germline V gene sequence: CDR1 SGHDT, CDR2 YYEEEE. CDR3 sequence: CASREGTYTGELFF. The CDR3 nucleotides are TGTGCCAGCAGGGAAGGGACTTACACCGGGGAGCTGTTTTTT.

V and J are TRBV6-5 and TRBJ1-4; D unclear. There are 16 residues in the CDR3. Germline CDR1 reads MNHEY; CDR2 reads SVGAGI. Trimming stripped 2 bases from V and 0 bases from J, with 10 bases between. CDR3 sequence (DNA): TGTGCCAGCAGTTACCCCCCTGGAGCAACTAATGAAAAACTGTTTTTT. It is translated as CASSYPPGATNEKLFF.

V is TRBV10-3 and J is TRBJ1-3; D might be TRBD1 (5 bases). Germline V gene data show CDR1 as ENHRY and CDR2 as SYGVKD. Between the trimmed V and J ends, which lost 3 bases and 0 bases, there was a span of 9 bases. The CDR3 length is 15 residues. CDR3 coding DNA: TGTGCCATCAGTGAAAGGGGATTCTCTGGAAACACCATATATTTT. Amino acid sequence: CAISERGFSGNTIYF.

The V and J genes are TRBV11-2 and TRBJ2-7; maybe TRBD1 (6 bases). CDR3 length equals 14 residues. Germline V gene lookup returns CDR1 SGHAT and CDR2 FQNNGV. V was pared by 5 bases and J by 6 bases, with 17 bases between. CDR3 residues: CASSGYTGKAEQYF. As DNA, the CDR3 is TGTGCCAGCAGCGGATATACAGGGAAGGCCGAGCAGTACTTC. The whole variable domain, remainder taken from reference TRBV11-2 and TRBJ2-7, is EAGVAQSPRYKIIEKRQSVAFWCNPISGHATLYWYQQILGQGPKLLIQFQNNGVVDDSQLPKDRFSAERLKGVDSTLKIQPAKLEDSAVYLCASSGYTGKAEQYFGPGTRLTVT.

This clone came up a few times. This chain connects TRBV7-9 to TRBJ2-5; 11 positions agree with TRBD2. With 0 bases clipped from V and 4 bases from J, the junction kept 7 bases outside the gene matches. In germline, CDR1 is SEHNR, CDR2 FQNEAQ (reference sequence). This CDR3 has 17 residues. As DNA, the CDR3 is TGTGCCAGCAGCTTAGCGACTAGCGGGATTTCGGGAGAGACCCAGTACTTC. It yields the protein CASSLATSGISGETQYF.

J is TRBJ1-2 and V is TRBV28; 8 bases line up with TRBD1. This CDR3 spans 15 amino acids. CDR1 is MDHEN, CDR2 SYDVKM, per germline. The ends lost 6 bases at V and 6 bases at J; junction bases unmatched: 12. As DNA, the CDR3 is TGTGCCAGCAGCCTCAGATGGGACAGGAGAAATGGCTACACCTTC. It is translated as CASSLRWDRRNGYTF.

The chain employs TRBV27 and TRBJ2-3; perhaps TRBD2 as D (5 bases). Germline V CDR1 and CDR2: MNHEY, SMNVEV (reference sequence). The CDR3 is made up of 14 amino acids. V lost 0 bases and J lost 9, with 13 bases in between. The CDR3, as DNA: TGTGCCAGCAGTTTATCGTCGGACTCAGGCACGCAGTATTTT. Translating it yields CASSLSSDSGTQYF.

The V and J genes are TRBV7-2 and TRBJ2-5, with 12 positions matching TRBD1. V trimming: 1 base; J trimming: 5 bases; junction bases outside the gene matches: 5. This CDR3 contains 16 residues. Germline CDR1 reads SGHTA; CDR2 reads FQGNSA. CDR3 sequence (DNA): TGTGCCAGCAGCTTAGTGGGACAGGGGGCGAGTGAGACCCAGTACTTC. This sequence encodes CASSLVGQGASETQYF.

In DNA, the CDR3 is TGTGCCAGCAGATCAGGGGATGGCTACACCTTC. It codes for CASRSGDGYTF. The chain employs TRBV6-4 and TRBJ1-2, with a possible D match to TRBD1 (6 bases). V shed 6 bases and J shed 6 bases, with 8 bases lying between them. Germline V gene data show CDR1 as MRHNA and CDR2 as SNTAGT. The CDR3 spans 11 residues.

The CDR3 bases are TGTGCCCACTCGGTCCCTAACTATGGCTACACCTTC. Translating gives CAHSVPNYGYTF. The V and J genes are TRBV6-1 and TRBJ1-2; no definite D call. The V gene's germline CDR1 is MNHNS and CDR2 SASEGT. There are 12 residues in the CDR3. V was clipped by 11 bases and J by 0 bases, with 10 bases between them.